A selection of T cell receptor beta chains follows, all from one sample in a study of blood T cells in healthy people across ages. MiXCR, applied by TCRdb to the 5' RACE reads, yields one record per CDR3 protein. The sample carries hundreds of thousands of distinct CDR3 sequences, about 54% recorded once. Sequencing was carried out using blood. These receptors all come from a man in his fifties or sixties in good health. CDR3s include the opening cysteine and the closing phenylalanine or tryptophan. A D gene is named only where the DNA matches it firmly. Not all rows give a size; the values are once, few, many and, for expanded clones, a class.

D | J | size | V | CDR3 | DNA
. | TRBJ2-1 | . | TRBV7-9 | CASSLAGGPNNEQFF | TGTGCCAGCAGCTTAGCGGGGGGGCCGAACAATGAGCAGTTCTTC
TRBD1 | TRBJ1-2 | . | TRBV28 | CASSPSGTGAIYGYTF | TGTGCCAGCAGCCCCTCCGGGACAGGGGCTATCTATGGCTACACCTTC
. | TRBJ1-6 | . | TRBV7-2 | CASSGTAGRHNSPLHF | TGTGCCAGCAGCGGGACGGCAGGGCGCCATAATTCACCCCTCCACTTT
. | TRBJ2-5 | few | TRBV15 | CATSRDLGQGGETQYF | TGTGCCACCAGCAGAGATCTTGGGCAGGGGGGAGAGACCCAGTACTTC
. | TRBJ2-1 | . | TRBV3-1 | CASRGARGPYNEQFF | TGTGCCAGCAGGGGGGCCAGAGGCCCCTACAATGAGCAGTTCTTC
TRBD2 | TRBJ2-1 | . | TRBV4-2 | CASSQTSGRVNEQFF | TGTGCCAGCAGCCAGACTAGCGGGAGAGTCAATGAGCAGTTCTTC
. | TRBJ1-2 | . | TRBV5-1 | CASSPQGGNYGYTF | TGCGCCAGCAGCCCACAGGGTGGGAACTATGGCTACACCTTC
TRBD1 | TRBJ2-3 | . | TRBV7-9 | CASSLFMGTGNTDTQYF | TGTGCCAGCAGCTTATTCATGGGGACAGGGAACACAGATACGCAGTATTTT
. | TRBJ2-7 | . | TRBV3-1 | CASSQNRESYEQYF | TGTGCCAGCAGCCAAAACAGGGAATCCTACGAGCAGTACTTC
TRBD2 | TRBJ2-7 | . | TRBV20-1 | CSAGTSGRALDEQYF | TGCAGTGCTGGGACTAGCGGGAGGGCCTTGGACGAGCAGTACTTC
. | TRBJ1-2 | . | TRBV12-3/TRBV12-4 | CASSLSQGNGYTF | TGTGCCAGCAGCCTCTCTCAAGGCAACGGCTACACCTTC
TRBD2 | TRBJ2-3 | . | TRBV11-2 | CASSTGGPRADTQYF | TGTGCCAGCAGCACGGGGGGGCCCCGCGCAGATACGCAGTATTTT
TRBD1 | TRBJ1-4 | . | TRBV15 | CATSREGQYNEKLFF | TGTGCCACCAGCAGAGAGGGACAGTATAATGAAAAACTGTTTTTT
. | TRBJ2-1 | few | TRBV7-2 | CASRRDGNEQFF | TGTGCCAGCAGAAGGGACGGGAATGAGCAGTTCTTC
TRBD1 | TRBJ1-5 | . | TRBV20-1 | CSAGDSDQPQHF | TGCAGTGCGGGGGACAGTGACCAGCCCCAGCATTTT
TRBD2 | TRBJ2-7 | . | TRBV6-1 | CASSDLAGGLGSYEQYF | TGTGCCAGCAGCGATCTAGCGGGGGGGCTCGGAAGCTATGAGCAGTACTTC
TRBD2 | TRBJ2-5 | . | TRBV10-1 | CASSEGGGGGPQETQYF | TGCGCCAGCAGTGAAGGCGGTGGCGGGGGACCACAAGAGACCCAGTACTTC
. | TRBJ2-5 | few | TRBV5-6 | CASSWQRETQYF | TGTGCCAGCAGCTGGCAGCGGGAGACCCAGTACTTC
. | TRBJ1-2 | . | TRBV5-1 | CASSPLDAYGYTF | TGCGCCAGCAGCCCCCTAGACGCCTATGGCTACACCTTC
TRBD1 | TRBJ1-4 | . | TRBV4-1 | CASSRDRGQNEKLFF | TGCGCCAGCAGCCGCGACAGGGGGCAGAATGAAAAACTGTTTTTT
. | TRBJ1-1 | . | TRBV28 | CASSLWPGGNTEAFF | TGTGCCAGCAGTTTATGGCCCGGCGGGAACACTGAAGCTTTCTTT
TRBD1 | TRBJ1-2 | . | TRBV7-6 | CASSRGTGEFGYTF | TGTGCCAGCAGCCGCGGGACAGGGGAGTTCGGCTACACCTTC
. | TRBJ1-1 | . | TRBV27 | CASSSWGGYTEAFF | TGTGCCAGCAGTTCTTGGGGCGGGTACACTGAAGCTTTCTTT
. | TRBJ2-7 | few | TRBV15 | CATSLGTIGSYEQYF | TGTGCCACCAGCCTAGGGACAATAGGATCCTACGAGCAGTACTTC
. | TRBJ1-4 | . | TRBV9 | CASSVERGTRGEKLFF | TGTGCCAGCAGCGTAGAGAGGGGCACCAGGGGTGAAAAACTGTTTTTT
TRBD1 | TRBJ1-1 | few | TRBV29-1 | CSAGDRGYTEAFF | TGCAGCGCCGGGGACAGAGGATATACTGAAGCTTTCTTT
. | TRBJ2-1 | once | TRBV27 | CASSLRLGVGNEQFF | TGTGCCAGCAGCCTCCGATTGGGGGTGGGAAATGAGCAGTTCTTC
TRBD1 | TRBJ1-2 | . | TRBV4-2 | CASSLQSGGAGNDYTF | TGTGCCAGCAGCCTTCAGTCAGGGGGCGCCGGGAATGACTACACCTTC
. | TRBJ2-3 | . | TRBV5-1 | CASSWGQPRTDTQYF | TGCGCCAGCAGCTGGGGACAACCTCGCACAGATACGCAGTATTTT
. | TRBJ2-2 | . | TRBV9 | CASSGGRVDSGELFF | TGTGCCAGCAGCGGTGGAAGGGTCGACTCCGGGGAGCTGTTTTTT
TRBD2 | TRBJ2-5 | . | TRBV7-2 | CASSSQRGAWETQYF | TGTGCCAGCAGTTCCCAGCGGGGGGCCTGGGAGACCCAGTACTTC
. | TRBJ1-4 | . | TRBV5-1 | CASSYGAVGEKLFF | TGCGCCAGCAGCTATGGGGCCGTAGGAGAAAAACTGTTTTTT
. | TRBJ2-7 | few | TRBV20-1 | CSARDAALGGYEQYF | TGCAGTGCTAGAGATGCGGCGCTGGGGGGCTACGAGCAGTACTTC
. | TRBJ2-1 | . | TRBV29-1 | CSVDVRGYERFF | TGCAGCGTTGATGTCAGGGGCTATGAGCGGTTCTTC
. | TRBJ2-3 | . | TRBV7-2 | CASSFLTDTQYF | TGTGCCAGCAGCTTCCTCACAGATACGCAGTATTTT
TRBD2 | TRBJ2-1 | . | TRBV11-2 | CASSIGLAGAEQFF | TGTGCCAGCAGCATAGGACTAGCGGGAGCTGAGCAGTTCTTC
TRBD1 | TRBJ1-1 | . | TRBV7-2 | CASSLAIGQGYEAFF | TGTGCCAGCAGCTTAGCGATAGGACAGGGGTATGAAGCTTTCTTT
. | TRBJ2-7 | . | TRBV28 | CASSLLPGDYEQYF | TGTGCCAGCAGTCTACTACCCGGGGACTACGAGCAGTACTTC
. | TRBJ2-1 | once | TRBV12-5 | CASGLVWGNEQFF | TGTGCTAGTGGTTTGGTTTGGGGCAATGAGCAGTTCTTC
TRBD1 | TRBJ1-4 | . | TRBV12-5 | CASAPSHRGLSATNEKLFF | TGTGCTAGTGCCCCATCCCACAGGGGTTTATCGGCAACTAATGAAAAACTGTTTTTT
. | TRBJ2-6 | . | TRBV27 | CANPTPPVSPRISGANVLTF | TGTGCCAATCCGACCCCACCTGTTAGCCCCCGTATTTCTGGGGCCAACGTCCTGACTTTC
. | TRBJ1-5 | . | TRBV28 | CASSLFVGFNQPQHF | TGTGCCAGCAGTTTATTTGTAGGGTTCAATCAGCCCCAGCATTTT
. | TRBJ2-3 | few | TRBV29-1 | CSVELFGTDTQYF | TGCAGCGTTGAATTATTCGGCACAGATACGCAGTATTTT
. | TRBJ2-5 | once | TRBV7-9 | CASSLGFAGTQTQYF | TGTGCCAGCAGCTTAGGGTTTGCAGGGACCCAGACCCAGTACTTC
. | TRBJ1-5 | few | TRBV18 | CASSPGGRNQPQHF | TGTGCCAGCTCACCAGGAGGGCGCAATCAGCCCCAGCATTTT
. | TRBJ2-7 | . | TRBV7-8 | CASSLVTGASSYEQYF | TGTGCCAGCAGCTTAGTCACGGGGGCAAGCTCCTACGAGCAGTACTTC
. | TRBJ2-7 | . | TRBV29-1 | CSVLRYDEQYF | TGCAGCGTTCTCCGCTATGATGAGCAGTACTTC
. | TRBJ2-7 | many | TRBV29-1 | CSAGRSTYEQYF | TGCAGCGCCGGTCGTTCAACCTACGAGCAGTACTTC
TRBD1 | TRBJ1-5 | once | TRBV5-1 | CASSLGTSGGSQPQHF | TGCGCCAGCAGCCTCGGGACATCAGGGGGTAGTCAGCCCCAGCATTTT
. | TRBJ2-5 | . | TRBV18 | CASSPIAQSRETQYF | TGTGCCAGCTCACCGATCGCACAGTCAAGGGAGACCCAGTACTTC
. | TRBJ1-2 | . | TRBV28 | CASSRNAGYTF | TGTGCCAGCAGTCGAAACGCGGGCTACACCTTC
. | TRBJ2-1 | many | TRBV10-3 | CAISASQPYNEQFF | TGTGCCATCAGTGCGTCGCAGCCCTACAATGAGCAGTTCTTC
. | TRBJ1-6 | few | TRBV6-6 | CASSYEGTNSPLHF | TGTGCCAGCAGTTACGAAGGGACTAATTCACCCCTCCACTTT